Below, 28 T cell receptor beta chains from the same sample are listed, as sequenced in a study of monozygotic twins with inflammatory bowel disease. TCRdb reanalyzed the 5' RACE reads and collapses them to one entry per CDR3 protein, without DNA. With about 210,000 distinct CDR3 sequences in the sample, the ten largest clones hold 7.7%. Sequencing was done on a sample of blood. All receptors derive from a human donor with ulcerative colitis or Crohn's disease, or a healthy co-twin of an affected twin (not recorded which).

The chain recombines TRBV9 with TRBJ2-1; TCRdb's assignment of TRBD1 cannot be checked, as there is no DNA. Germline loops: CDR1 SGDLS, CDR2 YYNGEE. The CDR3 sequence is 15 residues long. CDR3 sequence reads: CASSVITGSNNEQFF.

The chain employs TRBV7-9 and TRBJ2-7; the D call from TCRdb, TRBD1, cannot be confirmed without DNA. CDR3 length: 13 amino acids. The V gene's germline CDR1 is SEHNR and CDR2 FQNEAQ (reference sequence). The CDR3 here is CASSLGDGTRGYF.

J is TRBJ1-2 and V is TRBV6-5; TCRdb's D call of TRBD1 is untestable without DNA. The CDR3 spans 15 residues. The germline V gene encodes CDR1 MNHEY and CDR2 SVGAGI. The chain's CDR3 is CASSYHSGTGDGYTF.

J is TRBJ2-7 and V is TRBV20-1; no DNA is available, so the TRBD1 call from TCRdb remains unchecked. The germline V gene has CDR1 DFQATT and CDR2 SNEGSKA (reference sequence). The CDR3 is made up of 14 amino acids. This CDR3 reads CSARAPDRSSKQYF.

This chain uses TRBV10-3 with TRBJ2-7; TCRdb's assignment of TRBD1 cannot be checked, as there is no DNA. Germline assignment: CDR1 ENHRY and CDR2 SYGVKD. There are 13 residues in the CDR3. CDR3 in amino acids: CAISKRDSYEQYF.

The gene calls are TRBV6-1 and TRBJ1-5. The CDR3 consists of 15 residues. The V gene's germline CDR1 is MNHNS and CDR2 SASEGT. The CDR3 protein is CASSEGPVSNQPQHF.

The CDR3 loop reads CASSLSSTSYEQYF. V usage is TRBV12-3 or TRBV12-4 and J usage is TRBJ2-7. This CDR3 spans 14 amino acids.

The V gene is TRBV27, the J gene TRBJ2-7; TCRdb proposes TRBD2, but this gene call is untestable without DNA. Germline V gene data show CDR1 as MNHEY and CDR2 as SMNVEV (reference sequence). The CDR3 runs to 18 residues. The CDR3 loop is CASSLEPPGLAGVYEQYF.

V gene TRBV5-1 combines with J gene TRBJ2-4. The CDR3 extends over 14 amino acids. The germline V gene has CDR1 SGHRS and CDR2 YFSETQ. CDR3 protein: CASSFYEAKNIQYF.

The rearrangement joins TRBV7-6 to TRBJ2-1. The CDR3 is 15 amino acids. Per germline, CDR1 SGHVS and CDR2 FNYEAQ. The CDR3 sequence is CASSLGDSRYNEQFF. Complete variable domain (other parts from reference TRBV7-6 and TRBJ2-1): GAGVSQSPRYKVTKRGQDVALRCDPISGHVSLYWYRQALGQGPEFLTYFNYEAQQDKSGLPNDRFSAERPEGSISTLTIQRTEQRDSAMYRCASSLGDSRYNEQFFGPGTRLTVL.

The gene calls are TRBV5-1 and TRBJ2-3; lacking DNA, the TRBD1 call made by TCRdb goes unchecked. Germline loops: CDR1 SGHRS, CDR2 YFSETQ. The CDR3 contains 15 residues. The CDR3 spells CASSGTGGSSDTQYF.

The CDR3 sequence: CASSQSWDSRNTIYF. J is TRBJ1-3 and V is TRBV4-1; TCRdb gives TRBD1 as the D gene, but with no DNA this cannot be confirmed. The germline V gene has CDR1 MGHRA and CDR2 YSYEKL. The CDR3 is 15 amino acids.

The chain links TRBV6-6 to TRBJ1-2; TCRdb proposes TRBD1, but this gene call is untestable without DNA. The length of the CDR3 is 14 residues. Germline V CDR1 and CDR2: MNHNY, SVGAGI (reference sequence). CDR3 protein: CASSLGAANYGYTF.

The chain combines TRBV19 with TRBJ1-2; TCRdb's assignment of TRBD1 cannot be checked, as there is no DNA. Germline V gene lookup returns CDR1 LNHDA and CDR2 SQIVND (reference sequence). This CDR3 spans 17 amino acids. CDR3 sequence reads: CASSIDTGTGATYGYTF.

CDR3: CASSQGLATGELFF. V and J are TRBV14 and TRBJ2-2. The germline V gene has CDR1 SGHDN and CDR2 FVKESK. The CDR3 is 14 residues long.

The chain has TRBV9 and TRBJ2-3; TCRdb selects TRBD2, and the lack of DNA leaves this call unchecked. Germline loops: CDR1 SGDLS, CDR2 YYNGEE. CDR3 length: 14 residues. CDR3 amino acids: CASSSSGATDTQYF.

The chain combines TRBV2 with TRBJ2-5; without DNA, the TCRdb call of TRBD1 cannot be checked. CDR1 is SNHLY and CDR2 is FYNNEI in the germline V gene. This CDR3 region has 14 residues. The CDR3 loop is CASSENRGPETQYF.

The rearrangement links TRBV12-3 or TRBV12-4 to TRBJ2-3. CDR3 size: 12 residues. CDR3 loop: CASSSITDTQYF.

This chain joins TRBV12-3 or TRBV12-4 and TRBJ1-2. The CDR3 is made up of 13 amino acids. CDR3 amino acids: CASTLAGFNGYTF.

CDR3 protein: CAISESSYGYTF. V is TRBV10-3 and J is TRBJ1-2. The CDR3 has 12 residues. CDR1 and CDR2 (germline): ENHRY, SYGVKD.

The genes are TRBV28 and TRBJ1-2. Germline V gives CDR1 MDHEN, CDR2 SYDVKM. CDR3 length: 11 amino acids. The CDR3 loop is CASSLVQRFTF.

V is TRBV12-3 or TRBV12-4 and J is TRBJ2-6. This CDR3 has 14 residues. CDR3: CASNLRSGANVLTF.

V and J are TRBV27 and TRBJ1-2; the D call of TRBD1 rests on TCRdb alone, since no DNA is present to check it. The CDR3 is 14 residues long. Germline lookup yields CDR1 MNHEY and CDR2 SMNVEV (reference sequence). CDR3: CASTSLEGAEGYTF.

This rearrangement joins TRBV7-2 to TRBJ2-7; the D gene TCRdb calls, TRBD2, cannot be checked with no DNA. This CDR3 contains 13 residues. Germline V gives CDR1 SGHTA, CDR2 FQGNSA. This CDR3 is CASSIIREGEQYF.

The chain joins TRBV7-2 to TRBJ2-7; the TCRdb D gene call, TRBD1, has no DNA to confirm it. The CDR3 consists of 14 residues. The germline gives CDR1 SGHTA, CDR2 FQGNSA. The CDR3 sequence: CASSTNRGTYEQYF.

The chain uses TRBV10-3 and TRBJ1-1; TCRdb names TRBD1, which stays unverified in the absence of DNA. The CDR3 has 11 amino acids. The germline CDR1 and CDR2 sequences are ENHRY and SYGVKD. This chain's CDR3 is CAISESRGAFF.

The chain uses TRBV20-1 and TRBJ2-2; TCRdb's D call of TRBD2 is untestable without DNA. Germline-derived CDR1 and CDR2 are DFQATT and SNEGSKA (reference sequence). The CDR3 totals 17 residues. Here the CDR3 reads CSARAGLAGAVTGELFF.

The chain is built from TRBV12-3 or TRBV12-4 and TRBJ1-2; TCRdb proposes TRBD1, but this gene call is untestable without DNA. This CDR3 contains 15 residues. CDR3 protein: CASSPGQGRGYGYTF.